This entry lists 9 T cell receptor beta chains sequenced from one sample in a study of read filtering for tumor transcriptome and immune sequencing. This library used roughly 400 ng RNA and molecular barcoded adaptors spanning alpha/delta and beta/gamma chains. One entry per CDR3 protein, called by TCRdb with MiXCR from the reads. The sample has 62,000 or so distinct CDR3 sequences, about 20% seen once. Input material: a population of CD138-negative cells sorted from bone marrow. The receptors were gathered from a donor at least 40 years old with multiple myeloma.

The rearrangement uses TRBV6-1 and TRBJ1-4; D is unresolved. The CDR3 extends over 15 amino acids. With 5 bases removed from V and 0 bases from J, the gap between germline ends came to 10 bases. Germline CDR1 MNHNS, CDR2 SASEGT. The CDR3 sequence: CASSSKAATNEKLFF. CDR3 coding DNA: TGTGCCAGCAGTTCAAAAGCAGCAACTAATGAAAAACTGTTTTTT.

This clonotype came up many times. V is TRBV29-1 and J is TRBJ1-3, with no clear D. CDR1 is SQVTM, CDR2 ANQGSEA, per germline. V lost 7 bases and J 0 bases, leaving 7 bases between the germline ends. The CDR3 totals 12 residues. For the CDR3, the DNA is TGCAGCGGACGGGGCTCTGGAAACACCATATATTTT. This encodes CSGRGSGNTIYF. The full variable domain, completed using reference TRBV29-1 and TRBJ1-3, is SAVISQKPSRDICQRGTSLTIQCQVDSQVTMMFWYRQQPGQSLTLIATANQGSEATYESGFVIDKFPISRPNLTFSTLTVSNMSPEDSSIYLCSGRGSGNTIYFGEGSWLTVV.

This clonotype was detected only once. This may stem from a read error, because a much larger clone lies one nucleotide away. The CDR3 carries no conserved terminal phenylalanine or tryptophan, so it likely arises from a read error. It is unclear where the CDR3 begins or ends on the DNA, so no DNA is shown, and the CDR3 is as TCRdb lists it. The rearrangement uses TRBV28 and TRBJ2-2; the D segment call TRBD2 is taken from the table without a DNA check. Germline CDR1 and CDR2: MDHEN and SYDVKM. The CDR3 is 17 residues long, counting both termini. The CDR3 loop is CASGPRVGGRAPGSCFP.

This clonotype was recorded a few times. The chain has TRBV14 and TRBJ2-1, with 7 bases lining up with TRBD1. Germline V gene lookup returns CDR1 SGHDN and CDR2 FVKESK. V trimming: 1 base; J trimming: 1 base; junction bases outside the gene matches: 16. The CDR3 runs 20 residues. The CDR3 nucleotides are TGTGCCAGCAGCCAAGTAGGACTTTTGAATGACAGGGTTTCCTACAATGAGCAGTTCTTC. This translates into CASSQVGLLNDRVSYNEQFF. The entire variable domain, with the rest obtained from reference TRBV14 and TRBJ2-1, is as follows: EAGVTQFPSHSVIEKGQTVTLRCDPISGHDNLYWYRRVMGKEIKFLLHFVKESKQDESGMPNNRFLAERTGGTYSTLKVQPAELEDSGVYFCASSQVGLLNDRVSYNEQFFGPGTRLTVL.

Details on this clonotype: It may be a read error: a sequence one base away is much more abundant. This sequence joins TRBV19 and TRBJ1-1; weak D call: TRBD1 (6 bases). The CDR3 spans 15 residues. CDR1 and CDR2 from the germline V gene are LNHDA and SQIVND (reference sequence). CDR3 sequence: CASSASQGRNAEAFF. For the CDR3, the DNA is TGTGCCAGTAGTGCCTCACAGGGAAGGAACGCTGAAGCTTTCTTT.

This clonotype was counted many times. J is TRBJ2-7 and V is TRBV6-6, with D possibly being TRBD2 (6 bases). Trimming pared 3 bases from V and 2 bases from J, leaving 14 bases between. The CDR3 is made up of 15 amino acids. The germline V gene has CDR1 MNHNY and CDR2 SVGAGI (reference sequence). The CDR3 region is CASSYRTGRPYEQYF. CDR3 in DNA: TGTGCCAGCAGTTATCGGACTGGGAGGCCCTACGAGCAGTACTTC.

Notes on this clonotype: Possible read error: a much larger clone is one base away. CDR3 bases: TGTGCCAGTGGACAGGGGAATACCGGGGAGCTGTCTTTT. It yields the protein CASGQGNTGELSF. The chain employs TRBV28 and TRBJ2-2; 9 positions agree with TRBD1. The CDR3 totals 13 residues. CDR1 and CDR2 (germline): MDHEN, SYDVKM. Full variable domain (outside the CDR3, taken from reference TRBV28 and TRBJ2-2): DVKVTQSSRYLVKRTGEKVFLECVQDMDHENMFWYRQDPGLGLRLIYFSYDVKMKEKGDIPEGYSVSREKKERFSLILESASTNQTSMYLCASGQGNTGELSFGEGSRLTVL.

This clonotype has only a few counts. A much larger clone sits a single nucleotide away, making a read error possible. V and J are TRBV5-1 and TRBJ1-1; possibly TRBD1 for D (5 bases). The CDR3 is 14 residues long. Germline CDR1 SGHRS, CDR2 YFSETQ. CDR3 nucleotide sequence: TGCTCCAGCAGCTTCAGGGAAAAGAACACTGAAGCTTTCTTT. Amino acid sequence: CSSSFREKNTEAFF. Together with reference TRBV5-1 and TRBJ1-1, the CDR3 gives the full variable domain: KAGVTQTPRYLIKTRGQQVTLSCSPISGHRSVSWYQQTPGQGLQFLFEYFSETQRNKGNFPGRFSGRQFSNSRSEMNVSTLELGDSALYLCSSSFREKNTEAFFGQGTRLTVV.

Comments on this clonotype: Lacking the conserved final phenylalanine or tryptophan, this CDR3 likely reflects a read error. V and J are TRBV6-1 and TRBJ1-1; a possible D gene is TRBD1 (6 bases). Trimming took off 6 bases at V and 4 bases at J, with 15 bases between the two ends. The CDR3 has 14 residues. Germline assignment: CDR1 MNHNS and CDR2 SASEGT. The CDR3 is CASSFNGGRTEAFL. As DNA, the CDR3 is TGTGCCAGCAGCTTCAATGGGGGGCGCACTGAAGCTTTCCTT.